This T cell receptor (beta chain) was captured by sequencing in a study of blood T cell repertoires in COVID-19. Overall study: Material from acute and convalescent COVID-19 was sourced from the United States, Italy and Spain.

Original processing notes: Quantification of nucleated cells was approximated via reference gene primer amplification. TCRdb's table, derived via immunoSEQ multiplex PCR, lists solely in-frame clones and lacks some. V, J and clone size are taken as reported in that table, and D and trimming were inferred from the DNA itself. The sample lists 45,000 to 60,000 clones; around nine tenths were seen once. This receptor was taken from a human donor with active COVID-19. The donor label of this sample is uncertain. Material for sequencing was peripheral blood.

CDR3: CASSYSTTGLETQYF. CDR3 nucleotides: TGTGCCAGCAGTTACTCGACAACAGGGTTAGAGACCCAGTACTTC. The rearrangement uses TRBV6-5 and TRBJ2-5; D is possibly TRBD1 (6 bases). The germline V gene has CDR1 MNHEY and CDR2 SVGAGI. Trimming took 0 bases from V and 4 from J, leaving 12 bases between them. This CDR3 region has 15 residues.